These 7 T cell receptor beta chains originate from one sample sequenced in a study of blood T cell repertoires in COVID-19. The data were produced by immunoSEQ multiplex PCR, yet TCRdb's version contains in-frame clones alone and is incomplete. Among some 200,000 clones listed, 85% were seen once. The sequencing sample was made of peripheral blood. Receptors originate from a man between 60 and 75 years old with COVID-19, enrolled during active disease.

The gene calls are TRBV9 and TRBJ2-1, with TRBD2 as a possible D gene (5 bases). From germline, CDR1 is SGDLS and CDR2 YYNGEE. Trimming took off 0 bases at V and 5 bases at J, with 12 bases between the two ends. This CDR3 is built from 15 residues. For the CDR3, the DNA is TGTGCCAGCAGCGTAGGACTAATCGAAGACAATGAGCAGTTCTTC. Its protein is CASSVGLIEDNEQFF.

CDR3 region: CASSHRGRGSYEQYF. CDR3 nucleotide sequence: TGTGCCAGCAGCCACAGGGGGCGCGGGTCCTACGAGCAGTACTTC. This rearrangement joins TRBV3-1 (or the pseudogene TRBV3-2) to TRBJ2-7; 8 nucleotides agree with TRBD1. Per the germline V gene, CDR1 is LGHDT and CDR2 is YNNKEL (reference sequence). J was trimmed by 1 base and V by 3 bases; bases with no gene match: 5. The CDR3 has 15 amino acids.

The V call is TRBV27, the J call TRBJ1-1; weak D call: TRBD1 (6 bases). Germline-derived CDR1 and CDR2 are MNHEY and SMNVEV (reference sequence). Trimming took 6 bases from V and 2 from J, leaving 13 bases between them. The CDR3 is made up of 14 amino acids. The CDR3 loop reads CASRDRPTNTEAFF. CDR3 nucleotides: TGTGCCAGCAGGGACAGACCAACCAACACTGAAGCTTTCTTT.

This clone was recorded once. The CDR3 loop is CSVEDAENWGGTEAFF. Here the CDR3 DNA reads TGCAGCGTTGAAGATGCGGAAAATTGGGGGGGCACTGAAGCTTTCTTT. The rearrangement joins TRBV29-1 to TRBJ1-1; a weak D match, TRBD1 (5 bases). The CDR3 has 16 amino acids. V was trimmed by 0 bases and J by 4 bases, leaving 18 bases between them. The V gene's germline CDR1 is SQVTM and CDR2 ANQGSEA.

The chain is built from TRBV5-1 and TRBJ2-1, with a tentative D call TRBD2 (6 bases). Germline values: CDR1 SGHRS, CDR2 YFSETQ. This CDR3 comprises 17 residues. The ends were cut back, 1 base at V and 0 bases at J, with 14 bases in the middle. The CDR3, as DNA: TGCGCCAGCAGCTTGAAGATTATGCGGGACTCCTACAATGAGCAGTTCTTC. It is translated as CASSLKIMRDSYNEQFF. Full variable domain (missing parts from reference TRBV5-1 and TRBJ2-1): KAGVTQTPRYLIKTRGQQVTLSCSPISGHRSVSWYQQTPGQGLQFLFEYFSETQRNKGNFPGRFSGRQFSNSRSEMNVSTLELGDSALYLCASSLKIMRDSYNEQFFGPGTRLTVL.

The J gene is TRBJ1-1, the V gene TRBV11-2; 9 bases are a match to TRBD1. Trimming at V came to 0 bases and at J to 5 bases, leaving 1 base not matched to a gene. The CDR3 has 14 residues. Looked up from germline, CDR1 is SGHAT and CDR2 is FQNNGV. The CDR3 DNA follows: TGTGCCAGCAGCTTAGAAGGGACAGGGACTGAAGCTTTCTTT. Protein: CASSLEGTGTEAFF. The full variable domain, completed using reference TRBV11-2 and TRBJ1-1, is EAGVAQSPRYKIIEKRQSVAFWCNPISGHATLYWYQQILGQGPKLLIQFQNNGVVDDSQLPKDRFSAERLKGVDSTLKIQPAKLEDSAVYLCASSLEGTGTEAFFGQGTRLTVV.

J is TRBJ1-1 and V is TRBV6-6, with D hard to call. Per germline, CDR1 MNHNY and CDR2 SVGAGI (reference sequence). V lost 8 bases and J lost 0, with 10 bases in between. The CDR3 has 13 amino acids. The CDR3 coding sequence is TGTGCCAGCCATTCAAGCCTGAACACTGAAGCTTTCTTT. It translates to CASHSSLNTEAFF.